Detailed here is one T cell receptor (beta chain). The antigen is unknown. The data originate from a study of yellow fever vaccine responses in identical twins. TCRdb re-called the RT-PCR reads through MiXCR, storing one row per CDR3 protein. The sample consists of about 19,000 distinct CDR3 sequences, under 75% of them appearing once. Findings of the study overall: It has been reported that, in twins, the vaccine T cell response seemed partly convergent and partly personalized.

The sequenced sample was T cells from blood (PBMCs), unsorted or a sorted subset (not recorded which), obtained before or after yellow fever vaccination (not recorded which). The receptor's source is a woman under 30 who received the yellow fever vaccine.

CDR3 DNA: TGTGCCACCACTCAGGGGGATAGCAATCAGCCCCAGCATTTT. It codes for CATTQGDSNQPQHF. The chain uses TRBV10-3 and TRBJ1-5, with 7 nucleotides matching TRBD1. CDR1 and CDR2 (germline): ENHRY, SYGVKD. Trimming took 10 bases from V and 0 from J; bases not matched to a gene: 6. The CDR3 has 14 residues.